These 9 T cell receptor beta chains share one sample of origin, sequenced in a study of identical twins. MiXCR was run by TCRdb on the 5' RACE reads, yielding one entry per CDR3 protein. The sample contains about 790,000 distinct CDR3 sequences, 18% of which appear only once. The data also belong to a second study, concerning T cells expressing NK-cell markers.

The sample consisted of PBMCs. These receptors were taken from a woman aged 18-29 years in good health.

This clonotype was recorded many times. The CDR3 DNA is TGTGCCAGCAGTTTAGGCATTGAAGCTTTCTTT. Amino acids: CASSLGIEAFF. The chain uses TRBV12-3 or TRBV12-4 and TRBJ1-1, with D hard to call. V lost 1 base and J 7 bases, leaving 4 bases between the germline ends. The CDR3 loop spans 11 amino acids.

V and J are TRBV6-2 or TRBV6-3 and TRBJ2-2; D perhaps matches TRBD1 (6 bases). This CDR3 is built from 15 residues. Germline V gene data show CDR1 as MNHEY and CDR2 as SVGEGT. V was shortened by 6 bases and J by 0 bases, with 11 bases between the two germline ends. CDR3 nucleotide sequence: TGTGCCAGCAGCGTCAGGGGAACGAACACCGGGGAGCTGTTTTTT. Translated, it gives CASSVRGTNTGELFF.

This clonotype has a single count. This sequence joins TRBV6-2 or TRBV6-3 and TRBJ2-6, with D maybe TRBD1 (6 bases). The CDR3 sequence is 17 residues long. CDR1 MNHEY and CDR2 SVGEGT come from the germline V gene. The germline V and J ends were trimmed by 6 bases and 1 base, with 16 bases remaining between them. CDR3 DNA: TGTGCCAGCAGCCCTAGTATAGGGGGATCTGGGGCCAACGTCCTGACTTTC. Its translation: CASSPSIGGSGANVLTF.

The chain is built from TRBV6-2 or TRBV6-3 and TRBJ2-2, with TRBD2 identical over 9 bases. The CDR3 length is 15 residues. Looked up from germline, CDR1 is MNHEY and CDR2 is SVGEGT. V trimming: 3 bases; J trimming: 5 bases; junction bases outside the gene matches: 4. In DNA, the CDR3 is TGTGCCAGCAGTTATAGACTAGCGGTGACCGGGGAGCTGTTTTTT. Protein product: CASSYRLAVTGELFF.

This clonotype occurred a few times. This chain uses TRBV7-3 with TRBJ2-5; D not resolved. This CDR3 is built from 13 residues. CDR1 is SGHTA, CDR2 FQGTGA, per germline. V was shortened by 1 base and J by 4 bases, with 7 bases between the two germline ends. CDR3: CASSLITSETQYF. CDR3 nucleotide sequence: TGTGCCAGCAGCTTAATAACGTCAGAGACCCAGTACTTC.

The CDR3 DNA reads TGTGCCAGCAGCCAGGTGGACGGGAGATGGCCAGATACGCAGTATTTT. It translates to CASSQVDGRWPDTQYF. The rearrangement joins TRBV14 to TRBJ2-3; perhaps TRBD2 as D (6 bases). The germline V gene encodes CDR1 SGHDN and CDR2 FVKESK. Trimming removed 3 bases at V and 4 bases at J, with 17 bases between. The CDR3 has 16 residues. The whole variable domain, filled in from reference TRBV14 and TRBJ2-3, reads EAGVTQFPSHSVIEKGQTVTLRCDPISGHDNLYWYRRVMGKEIKFLLHFVKESKQDESGMPNNRFLAERTGGTYSTLKVQPAELEDSGVYFCASSQVDGRWPDTQYFGPGTRLTVL.

The table lists this clonotype with a few counts. Germline and junction disagree at one end, which may indicate a read error. The chain joins TRBV7-7 to TRBJ2-1; 10 nucleotides match TRBD2. Germline CDR1 is SSHAT and CDR2 is FNYEAQ (reference sequence). The length of the CDR3 is 13 residues. Here the CDR3 reads CASSVLAGFEQFF. CDR3 nucleotide sequence: TGTGCTAGCAGCGTACTAGCGGGGTTTGAGCAGTTCTTC.

The rearrangement links TRBV20-1 to TRBJ1-5, with a weak D call TRBD1 (6 bases). Germline V gene lookup returns CDR1 DFQATT and CDR2 SNEGSKA (reference sequence). The CDR3 sequence is 14 residues long. V dropped 5 bases and J dropped 3 bases, with 14 bases sitting between them. In nucleotides, the CDR3 is TGCAGTGCTGGCCTAACAGGGAACAATCAGCCCCAGCATTTT. Translating gives CSAGLTGNNQPQHF.

The table lists this clonotype with a few counts. This rearrangement joins TRBV2 to TRBJ2-1; D call uncertain. Per the germline V gene, CDR1 is SNHLY and CDR2 is FYNNEI. The CDR3 consists of 11 residues. V shed 4 bases and J shed 8 bases, with 6 bases lying between them. CDR3 DNA sequence: TGTGCCAGCAGTGGTAGGGATGAGCAGTTCTTC. Translating it yields CASSGRDEQFF. Drawing the rest from reference TRBV2 and TRBJ2-1, the complete variable domain is EPEVTQTPSHQVTQMGQEVILRCVPISNHLYFYWYRQILGQKVEFLVSFYNNEISEKSEIFDDQFSVERPDGSNFTLKIRSTKLEDSAMYFCASSGRDEQFFGPGTRLTVL.